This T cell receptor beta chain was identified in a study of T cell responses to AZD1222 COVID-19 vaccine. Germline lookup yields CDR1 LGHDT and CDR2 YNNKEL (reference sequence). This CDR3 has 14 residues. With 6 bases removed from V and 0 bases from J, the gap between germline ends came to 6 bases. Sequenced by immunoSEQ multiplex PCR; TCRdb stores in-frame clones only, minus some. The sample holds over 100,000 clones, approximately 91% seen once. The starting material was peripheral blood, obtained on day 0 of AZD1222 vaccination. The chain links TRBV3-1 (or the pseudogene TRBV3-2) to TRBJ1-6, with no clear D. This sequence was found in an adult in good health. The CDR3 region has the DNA TGTGCCAGCAGTGGAGTCTCCTATAATTCACCCCTCCACTTT. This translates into CASSGVSYNSPLHF.